This T cell receptor (beta chain) derives from a study of vaccination and CD4 T cells after COVID-19. The overall study: Six males and four females constituted the convalescent cohort, two of whom were Hispanic. Control cultures, each given a CEFX pool, an HIV-1 Nef pool, or no peptide, were included. Notes on the study in general: Apart from involving relatively few convalescent patients, the work omitted early post-infection timepoints.

Treatment reported: 10-day PBMC culture with coronavirus spike peptide pools or control peptides (ViraFEST assay). V was shortened by 5 bases and J by 8 bases, with 11 bases between the two germline ends. CDR3 length: 13 amino acids. Germline-derived CDR1 and CDR2 are KGHDR and SFDVKD. Cultured CD4+ T-cell DNA underwent Oncomine TCR Beta short-read sequencing. Genomic DNA was isolated from CD4+ T cells that had been cultured. TCRdb called the PCR reads again in MiXCR, with one record for every CDR3 protein. The sample contains tens of thousands of distinct CDR3 sequences, about three quarters of which appear only once. In its sample, this clonotype ranks as medium-sized. Its matching antigen is unknown.

The sample was CD4+ T cells from blood, cultured in vitro. The chain couples TRBV24-1 to TRBJ1-4; no clear D. The sequence was obtained from a human donor who had recovered from COVID-19. The CDR3: CATSGLNSEKLFF. The CDR3 DNA reads as TGTGCCACCAGTGGTCTCAACAGCGAAAAACTGTTTTTT.